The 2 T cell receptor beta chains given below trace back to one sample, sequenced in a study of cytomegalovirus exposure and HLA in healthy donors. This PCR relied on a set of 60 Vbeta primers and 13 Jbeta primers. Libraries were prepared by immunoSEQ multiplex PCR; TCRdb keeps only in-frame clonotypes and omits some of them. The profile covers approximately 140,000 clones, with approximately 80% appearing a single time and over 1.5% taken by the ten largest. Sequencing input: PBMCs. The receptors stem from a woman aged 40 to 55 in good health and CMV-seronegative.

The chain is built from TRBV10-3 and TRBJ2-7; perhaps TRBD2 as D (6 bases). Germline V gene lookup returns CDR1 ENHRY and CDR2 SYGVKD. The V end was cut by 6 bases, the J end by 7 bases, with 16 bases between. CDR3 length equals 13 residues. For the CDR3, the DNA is TGTGCCATCAGCCCGGGGGTTCAGGAGGAGCAGTACTTC. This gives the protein CAISPGVQEEQYF.

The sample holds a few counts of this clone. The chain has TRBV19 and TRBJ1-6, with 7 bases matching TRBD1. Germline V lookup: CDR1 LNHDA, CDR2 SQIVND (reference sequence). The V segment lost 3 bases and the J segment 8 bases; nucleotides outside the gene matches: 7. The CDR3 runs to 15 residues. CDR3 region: CASSMGDSFYSPLHF. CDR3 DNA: TGTGCCAGTAGTATGGGGGACAGCTTCTATTCACCCCTCCACTTT.